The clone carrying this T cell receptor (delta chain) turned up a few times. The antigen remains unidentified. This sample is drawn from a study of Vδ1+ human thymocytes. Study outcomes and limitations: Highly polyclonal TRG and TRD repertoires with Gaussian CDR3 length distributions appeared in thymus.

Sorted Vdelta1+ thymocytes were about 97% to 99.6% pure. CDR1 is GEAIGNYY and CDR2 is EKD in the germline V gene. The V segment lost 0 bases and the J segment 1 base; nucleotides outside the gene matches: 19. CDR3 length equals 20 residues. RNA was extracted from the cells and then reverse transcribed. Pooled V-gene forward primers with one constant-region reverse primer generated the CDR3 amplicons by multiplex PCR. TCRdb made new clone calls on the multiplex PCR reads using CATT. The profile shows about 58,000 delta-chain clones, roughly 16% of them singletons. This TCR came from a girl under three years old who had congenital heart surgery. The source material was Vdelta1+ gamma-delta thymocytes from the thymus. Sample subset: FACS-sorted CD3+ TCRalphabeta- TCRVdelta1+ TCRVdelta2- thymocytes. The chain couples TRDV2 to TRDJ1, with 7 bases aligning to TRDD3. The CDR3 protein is CACDTVRIQRGIRITDKLIF. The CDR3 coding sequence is TGTGCCTGTGACACCGTCCGGATTCAAAGGGGGATTCGAATCACCGATAAACTCATCTTT.